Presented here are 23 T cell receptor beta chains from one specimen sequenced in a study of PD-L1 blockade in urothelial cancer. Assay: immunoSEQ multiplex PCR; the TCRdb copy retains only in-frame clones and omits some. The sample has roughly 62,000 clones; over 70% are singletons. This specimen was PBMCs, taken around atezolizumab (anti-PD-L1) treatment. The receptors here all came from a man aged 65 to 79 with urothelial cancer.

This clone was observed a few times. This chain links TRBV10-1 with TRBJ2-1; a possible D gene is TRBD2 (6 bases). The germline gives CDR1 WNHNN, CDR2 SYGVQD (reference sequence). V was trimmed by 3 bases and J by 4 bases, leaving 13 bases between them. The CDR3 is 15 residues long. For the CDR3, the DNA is TGCGCCAGCAGTGAACGACTAGTGGCGTACAATGAGCAGTTCTTC. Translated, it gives CASSERLVAYNEQFF.

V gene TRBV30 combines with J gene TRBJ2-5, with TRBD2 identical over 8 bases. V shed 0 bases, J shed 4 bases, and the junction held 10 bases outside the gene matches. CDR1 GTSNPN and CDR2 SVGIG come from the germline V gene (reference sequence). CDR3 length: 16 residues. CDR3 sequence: CAWSVSASGWGETQYF. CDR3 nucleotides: TGTGCCTGGAGTGTATCTGCTAGCGGGTGGGGAGAGACCCAGTACTTC.

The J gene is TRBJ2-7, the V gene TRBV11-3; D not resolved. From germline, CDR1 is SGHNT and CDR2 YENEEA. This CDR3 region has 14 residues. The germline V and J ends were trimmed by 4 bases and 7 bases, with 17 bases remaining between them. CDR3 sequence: CASSSSYPSLEQYF. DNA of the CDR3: TGTGCCAGCAGCTCGTCCTATCCTTCTCTGGAGCAGTACTTC.

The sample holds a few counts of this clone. The DNA of the CDR3 is TGTGCCAGCAGTTACCTCGAGAGGGCAGCGAACACTGAAGCTTTCTTT. As protein: CASSYLERAANTEAFF. The rearrangement joins TRBV6-5 to TRBJ1-1; D gene uncertain. V was shortened by 2 bases and J by 1 base, with 14 bases between the two germline ends. The CDR3 contains 16 residues. Germline CDR1 reads MNHEY; CDR2 reads SVGAGI.

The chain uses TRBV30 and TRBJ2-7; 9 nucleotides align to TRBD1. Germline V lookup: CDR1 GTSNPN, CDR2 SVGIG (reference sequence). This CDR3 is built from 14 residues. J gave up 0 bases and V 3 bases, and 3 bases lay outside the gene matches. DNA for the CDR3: TGTGCCTGGAGGGGGACAGGGAACTCCTACGAGCAGTACTTC. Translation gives CAWRGTGNSYEQYF.

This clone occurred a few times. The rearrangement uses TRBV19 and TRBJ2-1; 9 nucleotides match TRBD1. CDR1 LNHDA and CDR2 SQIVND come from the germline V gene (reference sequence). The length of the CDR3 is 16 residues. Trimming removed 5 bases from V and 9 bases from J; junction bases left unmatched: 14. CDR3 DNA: TGTGCCAGTAGTTTCCTGGACAGGGGCAAGTCGGGTGAGCAGTTCTTC. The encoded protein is CASSFLDRGKSGEQFF.

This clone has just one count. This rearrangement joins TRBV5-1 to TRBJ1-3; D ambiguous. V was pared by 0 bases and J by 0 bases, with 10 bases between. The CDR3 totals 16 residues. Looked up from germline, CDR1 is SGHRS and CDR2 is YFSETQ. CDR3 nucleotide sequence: TGCGCCAGCAGCTTGGACGTCTCGAGCTCTGGAAACACCATATATTTT. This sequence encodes CASSLDVSSSGNTIYF.

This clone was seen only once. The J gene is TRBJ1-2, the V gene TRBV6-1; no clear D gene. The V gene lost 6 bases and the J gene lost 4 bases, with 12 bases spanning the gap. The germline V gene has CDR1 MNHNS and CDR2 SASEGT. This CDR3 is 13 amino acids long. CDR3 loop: CASRDAGSYGYTF. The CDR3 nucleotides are TGTGCCAGCAGAGACGCCGGGAGCTATGGCTACACCTTC.

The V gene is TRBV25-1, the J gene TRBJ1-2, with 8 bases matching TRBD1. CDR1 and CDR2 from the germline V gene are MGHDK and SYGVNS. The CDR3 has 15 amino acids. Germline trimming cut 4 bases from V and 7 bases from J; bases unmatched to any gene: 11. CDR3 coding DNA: TGTGCCAGCAGTGTGACAGGGGCCCTTGTGGCTGGCTACACCTTC. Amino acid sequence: CASSVTGALVAGYTF.

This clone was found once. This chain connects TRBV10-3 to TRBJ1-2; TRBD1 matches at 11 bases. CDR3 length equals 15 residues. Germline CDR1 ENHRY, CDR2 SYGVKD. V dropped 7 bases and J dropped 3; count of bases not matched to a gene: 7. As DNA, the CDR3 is TGTGCCATCAACCCGGGACAGGGGGTTTACTATGGCTACACCTTC. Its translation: CAINPGQGVYYGYTF.

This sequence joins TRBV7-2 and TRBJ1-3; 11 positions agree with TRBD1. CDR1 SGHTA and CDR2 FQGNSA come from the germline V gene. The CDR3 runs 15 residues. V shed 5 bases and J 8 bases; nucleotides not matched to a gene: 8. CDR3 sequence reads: CASSQDRGLRDTIYF. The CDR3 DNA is TGTGCCAGCAGCCAGGACAGGGGGCTTCGGGACACCATATATTTT.

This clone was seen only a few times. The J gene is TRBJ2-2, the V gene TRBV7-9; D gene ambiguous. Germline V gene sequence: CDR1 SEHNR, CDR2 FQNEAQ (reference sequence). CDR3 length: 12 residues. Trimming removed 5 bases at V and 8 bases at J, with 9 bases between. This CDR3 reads CASSVNTGELFF. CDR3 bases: TGTGCCAGCAGCGTTAATACAGGGGAGCTGTTTTTT.

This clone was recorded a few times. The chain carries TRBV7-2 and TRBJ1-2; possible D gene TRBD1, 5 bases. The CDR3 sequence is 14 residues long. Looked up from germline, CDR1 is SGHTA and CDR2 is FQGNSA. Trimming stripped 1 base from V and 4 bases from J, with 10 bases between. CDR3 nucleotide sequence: TGTGCCAGCAGCTTAGTCAGGGTTACCTATGGCTACACCTTC. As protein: CASSLVRVTYGYTF.

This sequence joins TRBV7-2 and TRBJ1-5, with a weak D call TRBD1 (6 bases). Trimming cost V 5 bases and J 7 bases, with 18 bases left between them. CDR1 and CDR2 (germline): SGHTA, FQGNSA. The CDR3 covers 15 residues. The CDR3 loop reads CASSPRTTGNQPQHF. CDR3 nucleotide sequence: TGTGCCAGCAGCCCGCGCACAACAGGGAACCAGCCCCAGCATTTT.

The CDR3 loop is CASSQSLSGRAYNEQFF. The DNA of the CDR3 is TGCGCCAGCAGCCAAAGCTTGAGCGGGAGGGCCTACAATGAGCAGTTCTTC. This rearrangement joins TRBV4-1 to TRBJ2-1, with 10 bases lining up with TRBD2. Germline-derived CDR1 and CDR2 are MGHRA and YSYEKL. The junction had 6 bases not matched to a gene; V was cut back by 2 bases and J by 2 bases. The CDR3 sequence is 17 residues long.

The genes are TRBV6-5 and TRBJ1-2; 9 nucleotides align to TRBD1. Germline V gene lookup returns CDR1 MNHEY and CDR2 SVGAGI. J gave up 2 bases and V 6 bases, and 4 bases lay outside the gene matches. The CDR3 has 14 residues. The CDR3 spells CASSRDRDNYGYTF. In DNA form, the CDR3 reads TGTGCCAGCAGCCGGGACAGGGACAACTATGGCTACACCTTC.

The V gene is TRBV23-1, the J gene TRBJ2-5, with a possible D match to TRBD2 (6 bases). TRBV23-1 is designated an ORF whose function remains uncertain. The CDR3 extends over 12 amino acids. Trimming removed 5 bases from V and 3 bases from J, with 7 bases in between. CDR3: CASSKREETQYF. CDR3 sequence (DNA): TGCGCCAGCAGTAAGCGGGAAGAGACCCAGTACTTC.

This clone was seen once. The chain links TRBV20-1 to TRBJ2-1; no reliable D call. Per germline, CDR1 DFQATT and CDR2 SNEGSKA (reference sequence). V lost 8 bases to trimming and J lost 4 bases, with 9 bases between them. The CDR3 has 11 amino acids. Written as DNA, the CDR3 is TGCAGTCCTCACCAGTACAATGAGCAGTTCTTC. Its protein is CSPHQYNEQFF.

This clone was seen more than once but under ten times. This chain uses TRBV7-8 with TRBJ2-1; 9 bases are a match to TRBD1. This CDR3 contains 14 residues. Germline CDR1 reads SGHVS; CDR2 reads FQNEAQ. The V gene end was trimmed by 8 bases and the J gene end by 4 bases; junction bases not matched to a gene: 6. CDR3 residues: CASGGDRVYNEQFF. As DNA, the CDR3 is TGTGCCAGCGGCGGGGACAGGGTTTACAATGAGCAGTTCTTC.

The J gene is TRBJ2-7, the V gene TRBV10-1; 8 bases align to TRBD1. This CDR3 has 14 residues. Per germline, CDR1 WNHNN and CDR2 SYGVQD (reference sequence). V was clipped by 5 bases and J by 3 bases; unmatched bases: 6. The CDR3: CASSLRDRRYEQYF. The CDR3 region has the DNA TGCGCCAGCAGTCTCCGGGACAGGCGCTACGAGCAGTACTTC.

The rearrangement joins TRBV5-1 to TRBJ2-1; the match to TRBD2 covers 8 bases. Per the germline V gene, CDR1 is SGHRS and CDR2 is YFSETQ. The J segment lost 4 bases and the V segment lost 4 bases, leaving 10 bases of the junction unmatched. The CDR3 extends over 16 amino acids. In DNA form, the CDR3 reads TGCGCCAGCAGCCCGGCCGGGACTAGGGGATACAATGAGCAGTTCTTC. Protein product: CASSPAGTRGYNEQFF.

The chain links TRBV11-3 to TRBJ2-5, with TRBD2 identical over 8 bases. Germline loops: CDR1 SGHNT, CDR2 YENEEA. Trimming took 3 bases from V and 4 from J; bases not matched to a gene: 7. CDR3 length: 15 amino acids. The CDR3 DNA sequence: TGTGCCAGCAGCTTTAGCGGGAAGGAGGGAGAGACCCAGTACTTC. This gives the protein CASSFSGKEGETQYF.

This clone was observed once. CDR3 coding DNA: TGCGCCAGCAGCCGACTAATGGGGACTAATGAAAAACTGTTTTTT. Protein: CASSRLMGTNEKLFF. The chain combines TRBV10-2 with TRBJ1-4; no reliable D call. V lost 6 bases and J lost 2, with 13 bases in between. This CDR3 comprises 15 residues. CDR1 and CDR2 from the germline V gene are WSHSY and SAAADI.